The 27 T cell receptor beta chains given below trace back to one sample, sequenced in a study of blood T cell repertoires in COVID-19. Assay used: immunoSEQ multiplex PCR; TCRdb lists only in-frame clones, some missing. The table has under 100,000 clones, roughly nine tenths seen once; the top ten hold under 3.5%. Material: peripheral blood. The receptors derive from a woman aged 70-85 years with acute or convalescent COVID-19.

The V gene is TRBV28, the J gene TRBJ1-3; no definite D call. CDR3 length equals 11 residues. Trimming stripped 4 bases from V and 5 bases from J, with 3 bases between. Germline V gene lookup returns CDR1 MDHEN and CDR2 SYDVKM. DNA of the CDR3: TGTGCCAGCAGTTACAGAAACACCATATATTTT. It encodes CASSYRNTIYF.

The V gene is TRBV9, the J gene TRBJ1-2; D is possibly TRBD1 (6 bases). V lost 3 bases and J 8 bases, leaving 14 bases between the germline ends. Germline assignment: CDR1 SGDLS and CDR2 YYNGEE. The CDR3 is 13 amino acids. CDR3 sequence (DNA): TGTGCCAGCAGCGCCACAGGGCGTTCGGGCTACACCTTC. Its protein product is CASSATGRSGYTF. Full variable domain (missing parts from reference TRBV9 and TRBJ1-2): DSGVTQTPKHLITATGQRVTLRCSPRSGDLSVYWYQQSLDQGLQFLIQYYNGEERAKGNILERFSAQQFPDLHSELNLSSLELGDSALYFCASSATGRSGYTFGSGTRLTVV.

CDR3 in amino acids: CASSQDVGAYNEQFF. As DNA, the CDR3 is TGTGCCAGCAGCCAAGATGTGGGGGCTTACAATGAGCAGTTCTTC. The chain recombines TRBV14 with TRBJ2-1; tentative D call: TRBD1 (6 bases). The CDR3 is 15 amino acids. Trimming removed 0 bases at V and 4 bases at J, with 10 bases between. Looked up from germline, CDR1 is SGHDN and CDR2 is FVKESK.

The genes are TRBV18 and TRBJ1-1, with a tentative D call TRBD1 (5 bases). CDR1 and CDR2 from the germline V gene are KGHSH and LQKENI. The CDR3 is 15 amino acids. V lost 0 bases and J lost 4, with 12 bases in between. CDR3 sequence: CASSPPRAGGTEAFF. The CDR3 DNA reads as TGTGCCAGCTCACCACCTCGTGCGGGGGGCACTGAAGCTTTCTTT.

The rearrangement uses TRBV3-1 (or the pseudogene TRBV3-2) and TRBJ1-6; D gene unclear. Per the germline V gene, CDR1 is LGHDT and CDR2 is YNNKEL (reference sequence). V was clipped by 4 bases and J by 1 base, with 8 bases between them. The CDR3 covers 15 residues. The CDR3 region has the DNA TGTGCCAGCAGCCCCACGGGATCCTATAATTCACCCCTCCACTTT. This codes for CASSPTGSYNSPLHF.

The CDR3 DNA follows: TGTGCCAGCAGAAAAACAGGGGATCAGCCCCAGCATTTT. Translation gives CASRKTGDQPQHF. The chain carries TRBV6-5 and TRBJ1-5; TRBD1 matches 7 bases. The CDR3 is 13 residues long. Germline trimming cut 6 bases from V and 5 bases from J; bases unmatched to any gene: 4. From germline, CDR1 is MNHEY and CDR2 SVGAGI.

The V and J genes are TRBV5-1 and TRBJ2-5, with TRBD1 matching 7 bases. CDR3 length equals 13 residues. Germline V gene sequence: CDR1 SGHRS, CDR2 YFSETQ. Losses at the gene ends were 2 bases for V and 3 bases for J; bases not matched to a gene: 1. CDR3 in amino acids: CASSLTGEETQYF. As DNA, the CDR3 is TGCGCCAGCAGCTTAACAGGGGAAGAGACCCAGTACTTC.

The chain uses TRBV10-1 and TRBJ2-6, with D unclear. Trimming left V 6 bases short and J 3 bases short, with 9 bases between. Germline assignment: CDR1 WNHNN and CDR2 SYGVQD (reference sequence). This CDR3 spans 14 amino acids. The CDR3 loop reads CASSGLSGANVLTF. DNA of the CDR3: TGCGCCAGCAGCGGGTTGAGTGGGGCCAACGTCCTGACTTTC.

Only a few counts were recorded for this clone. The V call is TRBV3-1 (or the pseudogene TRBV3-2), the J call TRBJ1-2, with D perhaps TRBD1 (5 bases). Trimming pared 0 bases from V and 5 bases from J, leaving 7 bases between. There are 13 residues in the CDR3. Germline CDR1 and CDR2: LGHDT and YNNKEL (reference sequence). CDR3 protein: CASSQDPGYGYTF. Written as DNA, the CDR3 is TGTGCCAGCAGCCAAGACCCAGGGTATGGCTACACCTTC.

This clone was found a few times. This sequence joins TRBV21-1 and TRBJ1-4; TRBD1, the D gene given by the table, was not confirmed from the DNA. TRBV21-1 is listed as a pseudogene. The CDR3 loop spans 15 amino acids. The CDR3 nucleotides read TGTGCCAGCAGCAAAGCGGGGGCGTCTAATGAAAAACTGTTTTTT. It translates to CASSKAGASNEKLFF.

The J gene is TRBJ2-1, the V gene TRBV10-1; D ambiguous. V was shortened by 5 bases and J by 3 bases, with 14 bases between the two germline ends. The length of the CDR3 is 15 residues. Germline V gene lookup returns CDR1 WNHNN and CDR2 SYGVQD (reference sequence). This chain's CDR3 is CASSRSSTGYNEQFF. DNA for the CDR3: TGCGCCAGCAGTCGATCTTCGACGGGCTACAATGAGCAGTTCTTC.

The chain joins TRBV2 to TRBJ1-4, with TRBD1 identical over 10 bases. The germline V gene encodes CDR1 SNHLY and CDR2 FYNNEI. The CDR3 extends over 15 amino acids. The J segment lost 7 bases and the V segment lost 3 bases, leaving 5 bases of the junction unmatched. The CDR3 region has the DNA TGTGCCAGCAGTGACCCGGGGACAGGGGTTGAAAAACTGTTTTTT. It is translated as CASSDPGTGVEKLFF.

The CDR3 DNA is TGTGCCAGCAGTTATGAGCTTAACTATGGCTACACCTTC. This sequence encodes CASSYELNYGYTF. The rearrangement links TRBV6-2 or TRBV6-3 to TRBJ1-2; D unresolved. With 3 bases removed from V and 1 base from J, the gap between germline ends came to 6 bases. The CDR3 is 13 amino acids. CDR1 is MNHEY, CDR2 SVGEGT, per germline.

The V gene is TRBV7-2, the J gene TRBJ1-2; possibly TRBD1 for D (5 bases). CDR1 and CDR2 (germline): SGHTA, FQGNSA. Trimming left V 5 bases short and J 2 bases short, with 12 bases between. This CDR3 contains 14 residues. This chain's CDR3 is CASSQNSGNYGYTF. The CDR3 DNA reads TGTGCCAGCAGCCAAAATTCAGGGAACTATGGCTACACCTTC.

This clone occurred once. The chain joins TRBV5-5 to TRBJ1-2; TRBD1 aligns across 7 bases. V lost 4 bases, J lost 4 bases, and 7 bases stayed unmatched. The germline CDR1 and CDR2 sequences are SGHKS and YYEKEE (reference sequence). This CDR3 spans 14 amino acids. CDR3 loop: CASSPDRTTYGYTF. The CDR3 DNA reads as TGTGCCAGCAGCCCGGACAGGACCACCTATGGCTACACCTTC.

The J gene is TRBJ2-2, the V gene TRBV19, with D perhaps matching TRBD2 (5 bases). The CDR3 loop spans 17 amino acids. Deletions cut 7 bases from V and 5 bases from J, with 23 bases between. Germline loops: CDR1 LNHDA, CDR2 SQIVND (reference sequence). CDR3 in amino acids: CASTGWASPTGTGELFF. Here the CDR3 DNA reads TGTGCCAGTACGGGTTGGGCTAGCCCGACCGGGACCGGGGAGCTGTTTTTT.

The chain is built from TRBV11-3 and TRBJ1-2, with unresolved D. The V end lost 6 bases, the J end lost 4 bases, and 21 bases lay between the germline ends. The germline gives CDR1 SGHNT, CDR2 YENEEA. The CDR3 covers 16 residues. CDR3 bases: TGTGCCAGCAGTTCGGTTGACTTAGAGAGGGCCTATGGCTACACCTTC. Translated: CASSSVDLERAYGYTF.

The rearrangement links TRBV6-4 to TRBJ2-6; D remains unclear. CDR1 and CDR2 from the germline V gene are MRHNA and SNTAGT. V lost 4 bases to trimming and J lost 1 base, with 2 bases between them. The CDR3 is 13 residues long. CDR3 protein: CASSVSGANVLTF. CDR3 DNA sequence: TGTGCCAGCAGTGTATCTGGGGCCAACGTCCTGACTTTC.

The CDR3 DNA sequence: TGTGCCAGCAGCCAAGCGGGGGGGCCGGGGAACTCTGGGGCCAACGTCCTGACTTTC. Translation: CASSQAGGPGNSGANVLTF. J is TRBJ2-6 and V is TRBV3-1 (or the pseudogene TRBV3-2); TRBD2 agrees at 8 bases. The CDR3 runs 19 residues. Germline loops: CDR1 LGHDT, CDR2 YNNKEL (reference sequence). With 1 base clipped from V and 0 bases from J, the junction kept 8 bases outside the gene matches.

CDR3 sequence reads: CASSPSTEAFF. In DNA, the CDR3 is TGTGCCAGCAGCCCCAGCACTGAAGCTTTCTTT. The chain recombines TRBV9 with TRBJ1-1; D unclear. This CDR3 has 11 residues. Per germline, CDR1 SGDLS and CDR2 YYNGEE. V lost 4 bases to trimming and J lost 4 bases, with 5 bases between them.

This chain connects TRBV29-1 to TRBJ2-7, with TRBD2 matching over 10 bases. V was clipped by 7 bases and J by 3 bases; unmatched bases: 6. The length of the CDR3 is 13 residues. Germline lookup yields CDR1 SQVTM and CDR2 ANQGSEA. The DNA for the CDR3 is TGCAGCGCCGTAGCGGGAGGCGGCTACGAGCAGTACTTC. Its protein product is CSAVAGGGYEQYF.

The CDR3 bases are TGCGCCAGCAGCTCCATCACGGACGGGAGTGGCTACACCTTC. The encoded protein is CASSSITDGSGYTF. V usage is TRBV4-1 and J usage is TRBJ1-2; D call uncertain. Germline V gene sequence: CDR1 MGHRA, CDR2 YSYEKL. The ends were cut back, 5 bases at V and 7 bases at J, with 17 bases in the middle. The CDR3 covers 14 residues.

J is TRBJ1-4 and V is TRBV5-1; D may be TRBD1 (6 bases). The germline V gene has CDR1 SGHRS and CDR2 YFSETQ. The CDR3 runs to 15 residues. The V end lost 4 bases, the J end lost 5 bases, and 15 bases lay between the germline ends. The CDR3 DNA sequence: TGCGCCAGCAGCCAAGGACAGAGCAGAAATGAAAAACTGTTTTTT. Translated: CASSQGQSRNEKLFF.

The genes are TRBV4-2 and TRBJ2-2, with D maybe TRBD1 (6 bases). CDR1 and CDR2 (germline): LGHNA, YNFKEQ. V lost 0 bases and J lost 7, with 27 bases in between. The CDR3 totals 20 residues. In DNA, the CDR3 is TGTGCCAGCAGCCAAGATATTCCGCGGGCGGCAGGGGAAGGGGTCGGGGAGCTGTTTTTT. Translating it yields CASSQDIPRAAGEGVGELFF.

This clone was counted only a few times. The gene calls are TRBV6-5 and TRBJ1-1; D remains ambiguous. The CDR3 runs 15 residues. V was pared by 5 bases and J by 0 bases, with 13 bases between. Germline assignment: CDR1 MNHEY and CDR2 SVGAGI. This chain's CDR3 is CASSNLEILNTEAFF. The CDR3 nucleotides are TGTGCCAGCAGTAACTTGGAGATCTTGAACACTGAAGCTTTCTTT.

The rearrangement joins TRBV5-8 to TRBJ1-2; TRBD1 is a possible D gene (6 bases). The V end was cut by 4 bases, the J end by 3 bases, with 10 bases between. Germline V gene data show CDR1 as SGHTS and CDR2 as YDEGEE. The CDR3 sequence is 13 residues long. The CDR3 protein is CASSSRTDYGYTF. CDR3 in DNA: TGTGCCAGCAGCAGCAGGACAGACTATGGCTACACCTTC.

A note on this clone: This sample includes further DNA sequences coding for the same CDR3. The rearrangement uses TRBV5-1 and TRBJ1-4, with 7 bases fitting TRBD1. CDR1 SGHRS and CDR2 YFSETQ come from the germline V gene. The trim removed 0 bases at V and 7 bases at J, leaving 3 bases unmatched. The CDR3 sequence is 14 residues long. The CDR3 spells CASSLGQGGEKLFF. CDR3 nucleotides: TGCGCCAGCAGCTTGGGACAGGGTGGTGAAAAACTGTTTTTT.